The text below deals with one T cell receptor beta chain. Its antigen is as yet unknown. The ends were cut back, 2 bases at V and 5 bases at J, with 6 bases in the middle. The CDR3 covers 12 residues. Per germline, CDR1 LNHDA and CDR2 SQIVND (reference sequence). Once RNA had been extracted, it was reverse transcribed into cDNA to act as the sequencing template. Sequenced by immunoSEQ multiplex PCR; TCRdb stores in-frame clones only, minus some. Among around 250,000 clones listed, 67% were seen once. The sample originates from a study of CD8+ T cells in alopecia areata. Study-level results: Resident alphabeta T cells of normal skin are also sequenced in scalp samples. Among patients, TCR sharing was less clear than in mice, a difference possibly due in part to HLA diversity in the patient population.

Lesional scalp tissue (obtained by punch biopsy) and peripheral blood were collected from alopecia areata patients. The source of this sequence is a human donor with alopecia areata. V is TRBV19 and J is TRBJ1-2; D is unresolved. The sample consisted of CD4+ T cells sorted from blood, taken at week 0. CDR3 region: CASSISEYGYTF. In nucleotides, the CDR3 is TGTGCCAGTAGTATATCTGAGTATGGCTACACCTTC.